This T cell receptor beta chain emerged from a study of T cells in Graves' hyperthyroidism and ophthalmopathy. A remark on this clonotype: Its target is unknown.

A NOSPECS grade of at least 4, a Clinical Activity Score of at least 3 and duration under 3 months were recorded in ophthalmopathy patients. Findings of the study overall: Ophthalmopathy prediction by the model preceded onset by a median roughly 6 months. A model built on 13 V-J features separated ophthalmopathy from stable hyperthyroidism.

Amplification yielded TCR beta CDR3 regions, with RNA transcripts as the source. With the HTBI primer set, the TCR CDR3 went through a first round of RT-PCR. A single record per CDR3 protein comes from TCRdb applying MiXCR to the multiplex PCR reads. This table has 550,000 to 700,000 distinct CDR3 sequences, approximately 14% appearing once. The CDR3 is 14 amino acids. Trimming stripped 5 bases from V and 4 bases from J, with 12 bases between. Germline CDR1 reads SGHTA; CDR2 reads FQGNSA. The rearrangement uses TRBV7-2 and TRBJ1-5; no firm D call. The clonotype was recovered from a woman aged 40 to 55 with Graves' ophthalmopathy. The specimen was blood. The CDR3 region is CASSHFRDNQPQHF. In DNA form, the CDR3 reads TGTGCCAGCAGCCATTTCCGGGATAATCAGCCCCAGCATTTT.